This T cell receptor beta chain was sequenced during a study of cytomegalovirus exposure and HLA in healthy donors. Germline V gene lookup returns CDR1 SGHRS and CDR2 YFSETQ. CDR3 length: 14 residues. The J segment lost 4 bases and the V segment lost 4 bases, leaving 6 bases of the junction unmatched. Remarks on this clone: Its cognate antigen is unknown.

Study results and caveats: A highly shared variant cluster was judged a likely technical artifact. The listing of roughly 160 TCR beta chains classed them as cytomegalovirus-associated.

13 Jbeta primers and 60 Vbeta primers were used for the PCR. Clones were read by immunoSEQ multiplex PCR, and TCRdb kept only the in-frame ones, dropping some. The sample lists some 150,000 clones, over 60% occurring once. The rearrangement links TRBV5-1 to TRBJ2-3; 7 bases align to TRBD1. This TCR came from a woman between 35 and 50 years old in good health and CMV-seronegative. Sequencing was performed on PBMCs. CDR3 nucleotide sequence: TGCGCCAGCAGCCACGGACAGGCCCCAGATACGCAGTATTTT. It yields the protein CASSHGQAPDTQYF.